A selection of T cell receptor beta chains follows, all from one sample in a study of cytomegalovirus exposure and HLA in healthy donors. The protocol was immunoSEQ multiplex PCR, while the TCRdb copy is restricted to in-frame clones and leaves out a portion. Here the sample spans around 90,000 clones, more than 55% being singletons. The sequenced sample consisted of PBMCs. The receptors were sampled from a human donor in good health. CDR3s include the opening cysteine and the closing phenylalanine or tryptophan. The order of the fields is J gene, clone size, D gene, V gene, CDR3 DNA, CDR3 protein. D genes are given only for firm matches. Clone size appears in some rows only: once, few, many, or a class for an expanded clone.

TRBJ2-5 NA NA TRBV27 TGTGCCAGCAGTTTCACCGGGACAAGGGAGACCCAGTACTTC CASSFTGTRETQYF
TRBJ2-7 NA TRBD1 TRBV7-9 TGTGCCAGCAGCCGGGACAGGGGGCGAGAGCAGTACTTC CASSRDRGREQYF
TRBJ2-2 NA NA TRBV9 TGTGCCAGCAGCGTGGCCTCCAGGGTCGCCGGGGAGCTGTTTTTT CASSVASRVAGELFF
TRBJ2-2 NA NA TRBV18 TGTGCCAGCTCACAGGGACCAGGGGTGAACACCGGGGAGCTGTTTTTT CASSQGPGVNTGELFF
TRBJ2-3 NA TRBD2 TRBV5-1 TGCGCCAGCAGCGCCGGGACTAGCGGGGGGATAACAGATACGCAGTATTTT CASSAGTSGGITDTQYF
TRBJ2-1 NA TRBD1 TRBV11-2 TGTGCCAGCAGCCTCAGGGCAGGGGGCATAGATGAGCAGTTCTTC CASSLRAGGIDEQFF
TRBJ2-1 NA TRBD1 TRBV6-6 TGTGCCAGCAGTCAGGGACAGGCGATCTACAATGAGCAGTTCTTC CASSQGQAIYNEQFF
TRBJ1-1 few NA TRBV11-2 TGTGCCAGCAGCGCCCCAGGGGCCCGAAACACTGAAGCTTTCTTT CASSAPGARNTEAFF
TRBJ1-2 once NA TRBV19 TGTGCCAGTCTAGAAGCCGGGGTGCCCAGGGGCTACACCTTC CASLEAGVPRGYTF
TRBJ2-5 NA NA TRBV7-6 TGTGCCAGCAGCTTAGTTTATGGGGGACACATTAAACTTCAAGAGACCCAGTACTTC CASSLVYGGHIKLQETQYF
TRBJ2-7 few NA TRBV5-8 TGTGCCAGCAGCGAATCGGTCGGTACCTACGAGCAGTACTTC CASSESVGTYEQYF
TRBJ1-1 NA TRBD1 TRBV9 TGTGCCAGCAGCGCGACCGGGACAGGGTACACTGAAGCTTTCTTT CASSATGTGYTEAFF
TRBJ2-7 NA NA TRBV4-1 TGCGCCAGCAGCCTCCCAGGAACAGACTCCTACGAGCAGTACTTC CASSLPGTDSYEQYF
TRBJ1-4 NA NA TRBV18 TGTGCCAGCTCAAGCGGCGGACCGAGAACTAATGAAAAACTGTTTTTT CASSSGGPRTNEKLFF
TRBJ2-1 once TRBD2 TRBV18 TGTGCCAGCTCACCAGTAGGGAGCGGGGGGGAGCAGTTCTTC CASSPVGSGGEQFF
TRBJ1-5 NA TRBD1 TRBV7-8 TGTGCCAGCAGCTATACAGGGGGCAATCAGCCCCAGCATTTT CASSYTGGNQPQHF
TRBJ2-7 NA TRBD1 TRBV5-6 TGTGCCAGCAGCTTGCCGGGACAGGTTTTCTACGAGCAGTACTTC CASSLPGQVFYEQYF
TRBJ1-2 NA TRBD1 TRBV20-1 TGCAGTGGTACAGGGGAGAGAGGCTACACCTTC CSGTGERGYTF
TRBJ1-2 NA TRBD1 TRBV6-4 TGTGCCAGCGGGGACAGAAACTATGGCTACACCTTC CASGDRNYGYTF
TRBJ1-6 NA TRBD1 TRBV18 TGTGCCAGCTCACCACCGCGGGTCACAGGGGAATCACCCCTCCACTTT CASSPPRVTGESPLHF
TRBJ1-4 NA TRBD1 TRBV7-8 TGTGCCAGCAGCTCCCAAGCGACAGGGGAAGAAAAACTGTTTTTT CASSSQATGEEKLFF
TRBJ1-2 NA TRBD1 TRBV12-5 TGTGCTAGTGGTAACGGGACAGGGGACTATGGCTACACCTTC CASGNGTGDYGYTF
TRBJ1-1 NA NA TRBV29-1 TGCAAAGGGGTGCTTTCGAACACTGAAGCTTTCTTT CKGVLSNTEAFF
TRBJ2-1 few TRBD1 TRBV6-5 TGTGCCAGCAGTCCGGACAGGGGGCTCGATGAGCAGTTCTTC CASSPDRGLDEQFF
TRBJ1-1 NA NA TRBV4-3 TGCGCCAGCAGCCAAGATCGGCGGGGCTACACTGAAGCTTTCTTT CASSQDRRGYTEAFF
TRBJ1-2 NA NA TRBV4-2 TGTGCCAGCAGCCAAGATAGCGGACGGAGAAACTATGGCTACACCTTC CASSQDSGRRNYGYTF
TRBJ1-2 once TRBD1 TRBV9 TGTGCCAGCAGCGGCCGGGACAGCGACTCCATTGACTATGGCTACACCTTC CASSGRDSDSIDYGYTF
TRBJ2-6 NA NA TRBV4-2 TGTGCCAGCAGCCAGGGAGACTCTGGGGCCAACGTCCTGACTTTC CASSQGDSGANVLTF
TRBJ2-1 NA NA TRBV5-1 TGCGCCAGCAGCTTGGCCCTAGGGGGGGGGAGAGGAAATGAGCAGTTCTTC CASSLALGGGRGNEQFF
TRBJ2-7 NA TRBD2 TRBV29-1 TGCAGCGTTGAAGATCTGGCGGGGGGGCCGCACGAGCAGTACTTC CSVEDLAGGPHEQYF
TRBJ2-4 few NA TRBV5-1 TGCGCCAGCAGCTTGGCCACAGGGCGTGGGACAAAAAACATTCAGTACTTC CASSLATGRGTKNIQYF
TRBJ2-3 NA TRBD2 TRBV7-8 TGTGCCAGCAGCTCCAGACTAGCGGGGGGGACACGTGGCCCAGATACGCAGTATTTT CASSSRLAGGTRGPDTQYF
TRBJ1-5 few NA TRBV6-6 TGTGCCAGCAGTCGGGTCTTAAATCAGCCCCAGCATTTT CASSRVLNQPQHF
TRBJ1-4 NA NA TRBV27 TGTGCCAGCAGTCGTACAGGGATGTATGGAGAAAAACTGTTTTTT CASSRTGMYGEKLFF
TRBJ1-1 NA NA TRBV9 TGTGCCAGCAGCGTAGCAGGGTTCACTGAAGCTTTCTTT CASSVAGFTEAFF
TRBJ2-7 NA NA TRBV7-3 TGTGCCAGCAGCTTAGAACAGAAGCAGTACTTC CASSLEQKQYF
TRBJ2-2 NA TRBD2 TRBV7-3 TGTGCCAGCAGCTCCAAGGGACTAGCGATTCCCGGGGAGCTGTTTTTT CASSSKGLAIPGELFF
TRBJ1-3 NA TRBD1 TRBV5-4 TGTGCCAGCAGCCCCGGACAGGTCTCTGGAAACACCATATATTTT CASSPGQVSGNTIYF
TRBJ1-4 NA NA TRBV10-3 TGTGCCATCAGGTCGGGGGGAAAGGAGGCTAATGAAAAACTGTTTTTT CAIRSGGKEANEKLFF
TRBJ1-1 few TRBD1 TRBV5-4 TGTGCCAGCAGCTTGGGCGCAGGGGGGTTCACTGAAGCTTTCTTT CASSLGAGGFTEAFF
TRBJ1-5 NA TRBD1 TRBV23-1 TGCGCCAGCTATCGAGAGTGGGACAGGGTCTATAGCAATCAGCCCCAGCATTTT CASYREWDRVYSNQPQHF
TRBJ1-5 NA TRBD1 TRBV19 TGTGCCAGTAGTCATCGGGACAGGGTTAGCAATCAGCCCCAGCATTTT CASSHRDRVSNQPQHF
TRBJ2-1 few TRBD2 TRBV7-9 TGTGCCAGCAGCTCTTGGGGACTAGCGGGGGCAAATGAGCAGTTCTTC CASSSWGLAGANEQFF
TRBJ2-1 NA NA TRBV5-1 TGCGCCAGCAGCTATGACAGCCCGGGGACTTACAATGAGCAGTTCTTC CASSYDSPGTYNEQFF
TRBJ1-2 NA NA TRBV5-6 TGTGCCAGCAGCTTGGGGGCAGGGGCTGGCTACACCTTC CASSLGAGAGYTF
TRBJ2-3 NA NA TRBV5-4 TGTGCCAGCCGGAGGAACAGTGCCTTCTCAGATGCGCAGTATTTT CASRRNSAFSDAQYF
TRBJ2-1 NA TRBD2 TRBV7-9 TGTGCCAGCAGCTTATCCCTAGCGGGTTCCTACAATGAGCAGTTCTTC CASSLSLAGSYNEQFF
TRBJ1-2 NA TRBD1 TRBV5-4 TGTGCCAGCAGACTCGCAGGGGGCGGCTATGGCTACACCTTC CASRLAGGGYGYTF
TRBJ1-1 once NA TRBV6-5 TGTGCCAGCAGTTATCGGCGTGGCGGAGCTTTCTTT CASSYRRGGAFF
TRBJ1-6 NA NA TRBV6-5 TGTGCCAGCAGTTCGAATCGGGGAACAATTTTTTTT CASSSNRGTIFF